A single sample is the source of the 7 T cell receptor beta chains below, sequenced in a study of cytomegalovirus exposure and HLA in healthy donors. PCR used 60 Vbeta primers and 13 Jbeta primers. The method was immunoSEQ multiplex PCR; TCRdb's version includes in-frame clones alone and lacks a portion of them. Of 60,000 to 90,000 clones listed, about 71% are singletons. The sample consisted of PBMCs. Receptors originate from a woman aged 50 to 60 in good health and CMV-seropositive.

The chain carries TRBV5-1 and TRBJ2-2, with D perhaps TRBD2 (5 bases). Germline V gene sequence: CDR1 SGHRS, CDR2 YFSETQ. The CDR3 length is 13 residues. V lost 9 bases and J lost 7, with 16 bases in between. The CDR3 is CATKFGEGGELFF. The CDR3 DNA follows: TGCGCCACCAAGTTTGGAGAGGGCGGGGAGCTGTTTTTT.

This clone appeared a few times. This chain joins TRBV5-1 and TRBJ2-7; 9 bases map to TRBD1. The CDR3 loop spans 13 amino acids. Per germline, CDR1 SGHRS and CDR2 YFSETQ. V dropped 7 bases and J dropped 2; count of bases not matched to a gene: 4. In DNA, the CDR3 is TGCGCCAGCTCCGGGACAGGGACCTACGAGCAGTACTTC. This codes for CASSGTGTYEQYF. Using reference TRBV5-1 and TRBJ2-7 for the parts outside the CDR3, the full variable domain is KAGVTQTPRYLIKTRGQQVTLSCSPISGHRSVSWYQQTPGQGLQFLFEYFSETQRNKGNFPGRFSGRQFSNSRSEMNVSTLELGDSALYLCASSGTGTYEQYFGPGTRLTVT.

As concerns this clone: Compared with germline, one end of the junction differs, possibly owing to a read error. V gene TRBV6-5 combines with J gene TRBJ1-4, with unresolved D. The CDR3 loop spans 15 amino acids. CDR1 is MNHEY and CDR2 is SVGAGI in the germline V gene. CDR3 in amino acids: CASRYSAGTNEKLFF. The CDR3 nucleotides read TGTGCCAGCAGATACTCCGCGGGAACCAATGAAAAACTGTTTTTT.

Concerning this clone itself: This specimen includes other DNA sequences encoding the same CDR3. The rearrangement joins TRBV28 to TRBJ1-1, with D hard to call. The CDR3 consists of 12 residues. The ends were cut back, 1 base at V and 4 bases at J, with 4 bases in the middle. Germline loops: CDR1 MDHEN, CDR2 SYDVKM. The CDR3: CASSLSGTEAFF. CDR3 DNA: TGTGCCAGCAGTTTATCGGGCACTGAAGCTTTCTTT. Full variable domain (rest looked up from reference TRBV28 and TRBJ1-1): DVKVTQSSRYLVKRTGEKVFLECVQDMDHENMFWYRQDPGLGLRLIYFSYDVKMKEKGDIPEGYSVSREKKERFSLILESASTNQTSMYLCASSLSGTEAFFGQGTRLTVV.

This clone appeared a few times. The chain links TRBV10-1 to TRBJ2-3; 9 bases map to TRBD2. CDR1 is WNHNN, CDR2 SYGVQD, per germline (reference sequence). The CDR3 covers 16 residues. The V and J ends lost 5 bases and 6 bases, in that order; junction bases with no gene match: 12. The CDR3 bases are TGCGCCAGCAGTCCTGAGCGGGGGGTCGAGGGGGATACGCAGTATTTT. Amino acids: CASSPERGVEGDTQYF.

The V call is TRBV19, the J call TRBJ2-3, with 9 bases lining up with TRBD1. CDR3 length: 17 residues. The trim removed 6 bases at V and 0 bases at J, leaving 10 bases unmatched. Germline CDR1 LNHDA, CDR2 SQIVND (reference sequence). The CDR3 is CASSQLPGQGSTDTQYF. CDR3 nucleotide sequence: TGTGCCAGTAGCCAATTGCCGGGACAGGGTAGCACAGATACGCAGTATTTT.

V usage is TRBV19 and J usage is TRBJ1-2; 9 bases are a match to TRBD1. The CDR3 is made up of 13 amino acids. V was pared by 8 bases and J by 5 bases, with 6 bases of the junction left unmatched. The V gene's germline CDR1 is LNHDA and CDR2 SQIVND (reference sequence). CDR3 amino acids: CASAPGTGYGYTF. The CDR3 DNA sequence: TGTGCCAGTGCCCCCGGGACAGGGTATGGCTACACCTTC.